The entry that follows covers one TCR beta chain sequence. V lost 0 bases and J 5 bases, leaving 5 bases between the germline ends. Germline V lookup: CDR1 SGHVS, CDR2 FNYEAQ. This CDR3 has 13 residues. The sample comes from a study of blood T cell repertoires in COVID-19. Background on the study: Specimens from acute and convalescent COVID-19 originated in the United States, Italy and Spain. PBMCs, B-cell-depleted T cells, or T cells were the source of the cDNA or gDNA that made up the material.

In the authors' methods: Amplification from reference gene primers served as the basis for estimated nucleated cell counts. Profiled with immunoSEQ multiplex PCR; TCRdb holds only in-frame clones, not every one. V and J calls plus clone size are reproduced from that table; the DNA served to infer D and trimming. This repertoire shows tens of thousands of clones, 84% found once; its top ten account for approximately 2.5%. The sequence came from a man in his forties or fifties with acute or convalescent COVID-19. V and J are TRBV7-6 and TRBJ2-1, with D hard to call. Sample: peripheral blood. The CDR3 region is CASSLASDNEQFF. CDR3 in DNA: TGTGCCAGCAGCTTAGCGAGCGACAATGAGCAGTTCTTC.